This is a list of T cell receptor beta chains from one sample in a study of T cells after yellow fever vaccination. MiXCR was run by TCRdb on the 5' RACE reads, yielding one entry per CDR3 protein. This sample has 150,000 to 200,000 distinct CDR3 sequences, with more than 9.5% found just once. The sample here was CD8+ T cells sorted from PBMCs, taken 15 days after the yellow fever booster vaccination. The receptors derive from a man between 18 and 35 years old who received the YFV17D yellow fever vaccine. Each CDR3 is given with its conserved first and last residue. A D gene is named only where the DNA matches it firmly. Rows may omit the clone size; those that give it use once, few, many or a size class.

d_call: -
clone_size: -
j_call: TRBJ2-5
v_call: TRBV3-1
cdr3_nt: TGTGCCAGCAGCCAGCCGGGGACCCAGTACTTC
cdr3_aa: CASSQPGTQYF

d_call: TRBD1
clone_size: -
j_call: TRBJ2-2
v_call: TRBV6-5
cdr3_nt: TGTGCCAGCAGTTACGGGACAGGGACCACCGGGGAGCTGTTTTTT
cdr3_aa: CASSYGTGTTGELFF

d_call: -
clone_size: -
j_call: TRBJ2-4
v_call: TRBV7-2
cdr3_nt: TGTGCCAGCAGCTTAGGGACAGCTCGTTCGACCAAAAACATTCAGTACTTC
cdr3_aa: CASSLGTARSTKNIQYF

d_call: -
clone_size: -
j_call: TRBJ2-2
v_call: TRBV3-1
cdr3_nt: TGTGCCAGCAGCCAAGATTGGGTCCGGGGCGTCTACCCCGGGGAGCTGTTTTTT
cdr3_aa: CASSQDWVRGVYPGELFF

d_call: -
clone_size: -
j_call: TRBJ2-4
v_call: TRBV7-2
cdr3_nt: TGTGCCAGCAGCTTAAGCCTGGGGCTAGCCAAAAACATTCAGTACTTC
cdr3_aa: CASSLSLGLAKNIQYF

d_call: -
clone_size: -
j_call: TRBJ2-1
v_call: TRBV19
cdr3_nt: TGTGCCAGTGACAGTAACAATGAGCAGTTCTTC
cdr3_aa: CASDSNNEQFF

d_call: TRBD1
clone_size: few
j_call: TRBJ1-2
v_call: TRBV6-5
cdr3_nt: TGTGCCAGCAGTTACTCGATACGGGACAGGATTTACCAACATGGCTACACCTTC
cdr3_aa: CASSYSIRDRIYQHGYTF

d_call: TRBD2
clone_size: -
j_call: TRBJ2-5
v_call: TRBV4-3
cdr3_nt: TGCGCCAGCAGCCGAGTTTGGGCGGGTCTAGCGGACCAAGAGACCCAGTACTTC
cdr3_aa: CASSRVWAGLADQETQYF

d_call: TRBD1
clone_size: many
j_call: TRBJ2-5
v_call: TRBV29-1
cdr3_nt: TGCAGCGTTGAACTGGACAGGGACCAAGAGACCCAGTACTTC
cdr3_aa: CSVELDRDQETQYF

d_call: -
clone_size: -
j_call: TRBJ2-5
v_call: TRBV5-1
cdr3_nt: TGCGCCAGCAGCTATATTGGACCCCAAGAGACCCAGTACTTC
cdr3_aa: CASSYIGPQETQYF

d_call: -
clone_size: -
j_call: TRBJ1-4
v_call: TRBV12-3/TRBV12-4
cdr3_nt: TGTGCCAGCTGCTCGGGACAAGAAAAACTGTTTTTT
cdr3_aa: CASCSGQEKLFF

d_call: -
clone_size: few
j_call: TRBJ2-3
v_call: TRBV4-3
cdr3_nt: TGCGCCAGCAGCCAAGTTAAGGGAAGGACGCAGTATTTT
cdr3_aa: CASSQVKGRTQYF

d_call: TRBD1
clone_size: -
j_call: TRBJ2-7
v_call: TRBV7-9
cdr3_nt: TGTGCCAGCAGCTTAGGGACAGGGATATCCGAGCAGTACTTC
cdr3_aa: CASSLGTGISEQYF

d_call: -
clone_size: few
j_call: TRBJ2-3
v_call: TRBV3-1
cdr3_nt: TGTGCCAGCAGCCCTTCTAGGGGCCCCAGCACAGATACGCAGTATTTT
cdr3_aa: CASSPSRGPSTDTQYF

d_call: -
clone_size: -
j_call: TRBJ1-2
v_call: TRBV29-1
cdr3_nt: TGCAGCGTTGAAGATCCAGCGGGGTATGGCTACACCTTC
cdr3_aa: CSVEDPAGYGYTF

d_call: -
clone_size: -
j_call: TRBJ1-4
v_call: TRBV4-1
cdr3_nt: TGCGCCAGCAGCCAAGGTGGGGATAATGAAAAACTGTTTTTT
cdr3_aa: CASSQGGDNEKLFF

d_call: -
clone_size: -
j_call: TRBJ1-2
v_call: TRBV6-5
cdr3_nt: TGTGCCAGCAGTTACAGGCAGGGTGACGGTGGCTACACCTTC
cdr3_aa: CASSYRQGDGGYTF

d_call: TRBD1
clone_size: few
j_call: TRBJ2-2
v_call: TRBV14
cdr3_nt: TGTGCCAGCAGCCTCATGGAACAGGGGAGCGGTGGGGAGCTGTTTTTT
cdr3_aa: CASSLMEQGSGGELFF

d_call: -
clone_size: -
j_call: TRBJ2-3
v_call: TRBV29-1
cdr3_nt: TGCAGCGTCATGACAGTACAAAGCAGATCTAGCACAGATACGCAGTATTTT
cdr3_aa: CSVMTVQSRSSTDTQYF

d_call: -
clone_size: -
j_call: TRBJ1-2
v_call: TRBV12-3/TRBV12-4
cdr3_nt: TGTGCCAGCAGTTTACTACAGAATGGCTACACCTTC
cdr3_aa: CASSLLQNGYTF

d_call: -
clone_size: -
j_call: TRBJ2-3
v_call: TRBV28
cdr3_nt: TGTGCCAGCAGTGACGCCCAAATGGGCACAGATACGCAGTATTTT
cdr3_aa: CASSDAQMGTDTQYF

d_call: TRBD1
clone_size: few
j_call: TRBJ2-1
v_call: TRBV7-9
cdr3_nt: TGTGCCAGCAGCTCCCGACAGGGGATGGGTTCTGAGCAGTTCTTC
cdr3_aa: CASSSRQGMGSEQFF

d_call: -
clone_size: few
j_call: TRBJ2-3
v_call: TRBV27
cdr3_nt: TGTGCCAGCAGTTTGGGCCCCACAGATACGCAGTATTTT
cdr3_aa: CASSLGPTDTQYF

d_call: TRBD2
clone_size: many
j_call: TRBJ2-1
v_call: TRBV2
cdr3_nt: TGTGCCAGCAGGGCGGACGGGCTAGCGGGCAATGAGCAGTTCTTC
cdr3_aa: CASRADGLAGNEQFF

d_call: TRBD2
clone_size: -
j_call: TRBJ2-1
v_call: TRBV18
cdr3_nt: TGTGCCAGCTCCTTGTTGCGGGGGGGCCTGAATGAGCAGTTCTTC
cdr3_aa: CASSLLRGGLNEQFF

d_call: -
clone_size: few
j_call: TRBJ2-5
v_call: TRBV14
cdr3_nt: TGTGCCAGCAGCCATCGGACGGGTGAGACCCAGTACTTC
cdr3_aa: CASSHRTGETQYF

d_call: TRBD1
clone_size: many
j_call: TRBJ1-2
v_call: TRBV4-3
cdr3_nt: TGCGCCAGCAGCCAAGACCCGGGACAGGGAATTTATGGCTACACCTTC
cdr3_aa: CASSQDPGQGIYGYTF

d_call: TRBD2
clone_size: few
j_call: TRBJ2-7
v_call: TRBV27
cdr3_nt: TGTGCCAGCAGTTTAGGGCGGGGGGGCTTTGAGGAGCAGTACTTC
cdr3_aa: CASSLGRGGFEEQYF

d_call: TRBD1
clone_size: -
j_call: TRBJ2-1
v_call: TRBV7-9
cdr3_nt: TGTGCCAGCAGCACCCACCGGGACAGGAGGGATGAGCAGTTCTTC
cdr3_aa: CASSTHRDRRDEQFF

d_call: TRBD1
clone_size: few
j_call: TRBJ2-7
v_call: TRBV18
cdr3_nt: TGTGCCAGCTCCGGCGACAGGGCCTACGAGCAGTACTTC
cdr3_aa: CASSGDRAYEQYF

d_call: -
clone_size: -
j_call: TRBJ2-5
v_call: TRBV6-5
cdr3_nt: TGTGCCAGCAGTCCCCAGGGGTGGGAGACCCAGTACTTC
cdr3_aa: CASSPQGWETQYF

d_call: TRBD1
clone_size: few
j_call: TRBJ2-7
v_call: TRBV12-3/TRBV12-4
cdr3_nt: TGTGCCACCTCATTATCCCGGACAGGGGGGAACGAGCAGTACTTC
cdr3_aa: CATSLSRTGGNEQYF

d_call: TRBD1
clone_size: -
j_call: TRBJ2-7
v_call: TRBV4-3
cdr3_nt: TGCGCCAGCAGCCAAGATCAGGGGGCGTCCTACGAGCAGTACTTC
cdr3_aa: CASSQDQGASYEQYF

d_call: -
clone_size: few
j_call: TRBJ2-7
v_call: TRBV20-1
cdr3_nt: TGCAGTGCTAGAGATCCTGGGGTTCCCTCCTACGAGCAGTACTTC
cdr3_aa: CSARDPGVPSYEQYF

d_call: -
clone_size: few
j_call: TRBJ2-1
v_call: TRBV12-3/TRBV12-4
cdr3_nt: TGTGCCAGCAGTTTAGGTAAAGGGTTGGGGTGGGAGCAGTTCTTC
cdr3_aa: CASSLGKGLGWEQFF

d_call: -
clone_size: -
j_call: TRBJ2-5
v_call: TRBV25-1
cdr3_nt: TGTGCCAGCAGTACGGTCGCGGTAAGGGAGACCCAGTACTTC
cdr3_aa: CASSTVAVRETQYF

d_call: -
clone_size: -
j_call: TRBJ2-2
v_call: TRBV7-6
cdr3_nt: TGTGCCAGCAGCTTTTTTCCCCAAGGGGCCAGAACCGGGGAGCTGTTTTTT
cdr3_aa: CASSFFPQGARTGELFF

d_call: -
clone_size: few
j_call: TRBJ1-1
v_call: TRBV6-2/TRBV6-3
cdr3_nt: TGTGCCAGCAGTTACGGACAGAACGAGGACACTGAAGCTTTCTTT
cdr3_aa: CASSYGQNEDTEAFF

d_call: TRBD2
clone_size: once
j_call: TRBJ2-5
v_call: TRBV11-2
cdr3_nt: TGTGCCAGCAGCCCTAGCGGGGGAGAGACCCATTACTTC
cdr3_aa: CASSPSGGETHYF

d_call: -
clone_size: few
j_call: TRBJ1-1
v_call: TRBV19
cdr3_nt: TGTGCCAGTAGTATCTCCTCAGGGGAGCAGTGGAACACTGAAGCTTTCTTT
cdr3_aa: CASSISSGEQWNTEAFF

d_call: TRBD1
clone_size: few
j_call: TRBJ2-2
v_call: TRBV4-1
cdr3_nt: TGCGCCAGCAGCCAAGATTGGACAGGGTCCGGGGAGCTGTTTTTT
cdr3_aa: CASSQDWTGSGELFF

d_call: -
clone_size: many
j_call: TRBJ2-3
v_call: TRBV10-3
cdr3_nt: TGTGCCATCAGAGAAGGGTTGCAAGCAGATACGCAGTATTTT
cdr3_aa: CAIREGLQADTQYF

d_call: -
clone_size: few
j_call: TRBJ2-3
v_call: TRBV5-1
cdr3_nt: TGCGCCAGCAGCTTAGGGTTACGGGGAAGCACAGATACGCAGTATTTT
cdr3_aa: CASSLGLRGSTDTQYF

d_call: -
clone_size: -
j_call: TRBJ2-7
v_call: TRBV4-1
cdr3_nt: TGCGCCAGCAGCCAATCCCGGACAGTATCCTACGAGCAGTACTTC
cdr3_aa: CASSQSRTVSYEQYF

d_call: TRBD1
clone_size: -
j_call: TRBJ2-5
v_call: TRBV15
cdr3_nt: TGTGCCACCAGCAGAGCGGGACAGGGAATACAAGAGACCCAGTACTTC
cdr3_aa: CATSRAGQGIQETQYF

d_call: -
clone_size: -
j_call: TRBJ2-3
v_call: TRBV6-2/TRBV6-3
cdr3_nt: TGTGCCAGCAGTTACTCGAGACGGATGATCACAGATACGCAGTATTTT
cdr3_aa: CASSYSRRMITDTQYF

d_call: -
clone_size: -
j_call: TRBJ1-2
v_call: TRBV7-8
cdr3_nt: TGTGCCAGCAGCTTAACGGAGGGATCCCCTTACTATGGCTACACCTTC
cdr3_aa: CASSLTEGSPYYGYTF

d_call: -
clone_size: -
j_call: TRBJ1-1
v_call: TRBV4-1
cdr3_nt: TGCGCCAGCAGCCAAGATTCCCGGGAGTACACTGAAGCTTTCTTT
cdr3_aa: CASSQDSREYTEAFF

d_call: -
clone_size: -
j_call: TRBJ2-7
v_call: TRBV20-1
cdr3_nt: TGCAGTGCTAGATCTCGGAGCTCCTACGAGCAGTACTTC
cdr3_aa: CSARSRSSYEQYF

d_call: -
clone_size: few
j_call: TRBJ1-5
v_call: TRBV28
cdr3_nt: TGTGCCAGCAGTTTAGAGTTCCAGGAAGCTGATCAGCCCCAGCATTTT
cdr3_aa: CASSLEFQEADQPQHF

d_call: TRBD2
clone_size: few
j_call: TRBJ2-3
v_call: TRBV20-1
cdr3_nt: TGCAGTGCTAGAGATCCCCGACTAGCGGGGGTTCTGAATACGCAGTATTTT
cdr3_aa: CSARDPRLAGVLNTQYF

d_call: -
clone_size: few
j_call: TRBJ2-2
v_call: TRBV5-1
cdr3_nt: TGCGCCAGCAGCACTAGGACAGCCCTTAACACCGGGGAGCTGTTTTTT
cdr3_aa: CASSTRTALNTGELFF

d_call: TRBD1
clone_size: few
j_call: TRBJ1-4
v_call: TRBV29-1
cdr3_nt: TGCAGCGCCGGCCGGGACAGTCGATATGAAAAACTGTTTTTT
cdr3_aa: CSAGRDSRYEKLFF

d_call: -
clone_size: few
j_call: TRBJ1-5
v_call: TRBV15
cdr3_nt: TGTGCCACCAGCAGTGTAGGGGGGCATCAGCCCCAGCATTTT
cdr3_aa: CATSSVGGHQPQHF

d_call: -
clone_size: -
j_call: TRBJ2-7
v_call: TRBV12-3/TRBV12-4
cdr3_nt: TGTGCCAGCAGTTTAGCGTTCTACGAGCAGTACTTC
cdr3_aa: CASSLAFYEQYF

d_call: TRBD2
clone_size: -
j_call: TRBJ2-5
v_call: TRBV10-3
cdr3_nt: TGTGCCTCTATGAGTCGTAGAAGCGGGGTAGAGACCCAGTACTTC
cdr3_aa: CASMSRRSGVETQYF

d_call: -
clone_size: -
j_call: TRBJ2-2
v_call: TRBV6-5
cdr3_nt: TGTGCCAGCAGTTACAGCAATATCCGGACCGGGGAGCTGTTTTTT
cdr3_aa: CASSYSNIRTGELFF

d_call: TRBD2
clone_size: -
j_call: TRBJ2-5
v_call: TRBV12-3/TRBV12-4
cdr3_nt: TGTGCCAGCAGTTCGACTCGGACTAGCCCAGAGACCCAGTACTTC
cdr3_aa: CASSSTRTSPETQYF

d_call: -
clone_size: few
j_call: TRBJ1-2
v_call: TRBV4-2
cdr3_nt: TGTGCCAGCAGCCAAGAGTCACAGGGCGACTATGGCTACACCTTC
cdr3_aa: CASSQESQGDYGYTF